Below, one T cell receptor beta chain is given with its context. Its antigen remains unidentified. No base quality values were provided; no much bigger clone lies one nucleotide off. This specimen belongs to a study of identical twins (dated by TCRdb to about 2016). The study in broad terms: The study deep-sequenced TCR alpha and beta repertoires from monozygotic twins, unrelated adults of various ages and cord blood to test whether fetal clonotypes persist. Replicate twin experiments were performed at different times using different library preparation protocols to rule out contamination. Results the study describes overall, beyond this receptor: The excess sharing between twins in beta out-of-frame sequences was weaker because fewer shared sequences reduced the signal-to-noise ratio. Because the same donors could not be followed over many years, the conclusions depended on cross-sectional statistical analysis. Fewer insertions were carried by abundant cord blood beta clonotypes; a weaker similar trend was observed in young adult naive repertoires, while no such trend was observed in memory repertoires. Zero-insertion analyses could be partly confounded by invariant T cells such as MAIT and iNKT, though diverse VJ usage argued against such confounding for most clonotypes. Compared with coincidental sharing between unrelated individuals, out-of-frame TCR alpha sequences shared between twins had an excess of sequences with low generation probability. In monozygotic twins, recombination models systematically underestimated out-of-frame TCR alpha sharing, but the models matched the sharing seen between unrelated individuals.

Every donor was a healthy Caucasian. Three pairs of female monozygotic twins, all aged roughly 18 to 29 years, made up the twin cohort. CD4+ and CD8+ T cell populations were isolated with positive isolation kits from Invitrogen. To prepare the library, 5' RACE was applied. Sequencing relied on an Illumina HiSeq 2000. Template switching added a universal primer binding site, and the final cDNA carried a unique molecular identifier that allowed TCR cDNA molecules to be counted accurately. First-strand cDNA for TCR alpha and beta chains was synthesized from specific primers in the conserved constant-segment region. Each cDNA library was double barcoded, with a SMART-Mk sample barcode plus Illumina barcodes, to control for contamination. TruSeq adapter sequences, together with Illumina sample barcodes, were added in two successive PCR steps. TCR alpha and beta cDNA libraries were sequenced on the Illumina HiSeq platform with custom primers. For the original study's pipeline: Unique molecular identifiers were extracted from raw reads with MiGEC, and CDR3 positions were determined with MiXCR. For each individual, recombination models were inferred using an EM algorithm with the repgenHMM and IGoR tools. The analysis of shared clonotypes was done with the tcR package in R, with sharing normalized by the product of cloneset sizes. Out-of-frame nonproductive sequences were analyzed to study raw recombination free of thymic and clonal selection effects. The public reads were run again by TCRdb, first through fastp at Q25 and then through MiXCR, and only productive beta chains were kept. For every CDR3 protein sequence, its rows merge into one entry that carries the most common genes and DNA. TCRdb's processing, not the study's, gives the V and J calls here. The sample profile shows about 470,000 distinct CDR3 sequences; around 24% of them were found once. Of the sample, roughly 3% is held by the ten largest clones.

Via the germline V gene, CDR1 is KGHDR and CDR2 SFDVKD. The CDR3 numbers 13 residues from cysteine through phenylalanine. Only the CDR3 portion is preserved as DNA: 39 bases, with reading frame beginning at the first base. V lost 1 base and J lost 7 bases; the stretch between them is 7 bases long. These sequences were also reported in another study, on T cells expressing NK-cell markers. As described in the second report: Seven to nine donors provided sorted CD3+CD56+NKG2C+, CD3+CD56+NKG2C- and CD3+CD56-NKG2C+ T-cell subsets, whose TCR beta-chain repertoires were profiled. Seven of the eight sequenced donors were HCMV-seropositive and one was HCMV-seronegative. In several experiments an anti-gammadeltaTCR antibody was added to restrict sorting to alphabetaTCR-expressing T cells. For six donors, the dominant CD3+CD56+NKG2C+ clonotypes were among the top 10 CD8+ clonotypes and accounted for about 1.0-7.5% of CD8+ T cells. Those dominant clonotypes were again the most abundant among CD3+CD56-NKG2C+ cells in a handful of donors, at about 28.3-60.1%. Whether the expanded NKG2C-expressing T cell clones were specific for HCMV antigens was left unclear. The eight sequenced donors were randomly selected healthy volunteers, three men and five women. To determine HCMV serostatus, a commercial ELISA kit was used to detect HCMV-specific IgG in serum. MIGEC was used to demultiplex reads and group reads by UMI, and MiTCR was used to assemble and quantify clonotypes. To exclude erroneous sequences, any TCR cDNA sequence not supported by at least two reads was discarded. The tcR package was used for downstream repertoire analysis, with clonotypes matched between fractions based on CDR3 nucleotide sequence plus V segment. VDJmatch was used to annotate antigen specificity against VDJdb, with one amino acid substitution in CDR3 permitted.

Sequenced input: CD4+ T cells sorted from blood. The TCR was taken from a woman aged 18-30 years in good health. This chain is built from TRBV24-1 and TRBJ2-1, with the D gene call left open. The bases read TGTGCCACCAGTGATTTAGGAGTAAATGAGCAGTTCTTC. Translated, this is CATSDLGVNEQFF.